These T cell receptor beta chains were read from a single sample in a study of T cell responses to AZD1222 COVID-19 vaccine. Generated by immunoSEQ multiplex PCR, the TCRdb table keeps only in-frame clones and is missing some. This table has tens of thousands of clones, around 88% appearing once. The source material was peripheral blood, sampled 28 days after the second AZD1222 dose. The source of these receptors is an adult who received the AZD1222 COVID-19 vaccine. Each CDR3 is given with its conserved first and last residue. The D gene is left open where the match is weak. Some rows have no size entry. The others give once, few or many, or a class for an expanded clone.

d_gene	j_gene	v_gene	abundance	CDR3aa	CDR3nt
.	TRBJ2-6	TRBV7-3	.	CASSSRDPVSGANVLTF	TGTGCCAGCAGCTCCCGTGATCCAGTCTCTGGGGCCAACGTCCTGACTTTC
.	TRBJ2-7	TRBV6-5	.	CASSYKGGYEQYF	TGTGCCAGCAGTTACAAAGGGGGCTACGAGCAGTACTTC
.	TRBJ1-5	TRBV10-2	.	CASRTDPSGQPQHF	TGCGCCAGCAGAACCGACCCCTCGGGCCAGCCCCAGCATTTT
.	TRBJ1-6	TRBV5-6	.	CASSLPFTYNSPLHF	TGTGCCAGCAGCTTGCCTTTCACCTATAATTCACCCCTCCACTTT
TRBD2	TRBJ2-3	TRBV11-2	.	CASSFRAGGPRDTQYF	TGTGCCAGCAGCTTCAGAGCGGGGGGCCCGAGAGATACGCAGTATTTT
.	TRBJ1-4	TRBV6-5	.	CASRGRWRNEKLFF	TGTGCCAGCAGGGGAAGGTGGAGGAATGAAAAACTGTTTTTT
TRBD1	TRBJ1-6	TRBV9	.	CASSARQGNSPLHF	TGTGCCAGCAGCGCCCGACAGGGGAATTCACCCCTCCACTTT
TRBD1	TRBJ1-5	TRBV2	.	CASSENRDRYQPQHF	TGTGCCAGCAGTGAAAACCGGGACAGATATCAGCCCCAGCATTTT
.	TRBJ2-2	TRBV19	.	CASSDPGEGTGELFF	TGTGCCAGTAGCGACCCCGGAGAGGGTACCGGGGAGCTGTTTTTT
TRBD2	TRBJ2-1	TRBV15	.	CATSRLTSGGTYNEQFF	TGTGCCACCAGCAGGCTCACTAGCGGGGGGACCTACAATGAGCAGTTCTTC
TRBD1	TRBJ1-6	TRBV10-3	.	CAIRGQENSPLHF	TGTGCCATCAGGGGACAGGAAAATTCACCCCTCCACTTT
.	TRBJ2-7	TRBV5-1	.	CASSWRDSLSYEQYF	TGCGCCAGCAGCTGGAGGGATAGTCTCTCCTACGAGCAGTACTTC
TRBD1	TRBJ2-5	TRBV28	once	CASKGAKEETQYF	TGTGCCAGCAAGGGGGCAAAAGAAGAGACCCAGTACTTC
TRBD1	TRBJ2-7	TRBV6-2/TRBV6-3	.	CASSYSNPGQGYEQYF	TGTGCCAGCAGTTACTCCAACCCGGGACAGGGCTACGAGCAGTACTTC
TRBD2	TRBJ2-1	TRBV6-6	.	CASSYLGTRTYEQFF	TGTGCCAGCAGTTATCTAGGGACTAGAACGTATGAGCAGTTCTTC